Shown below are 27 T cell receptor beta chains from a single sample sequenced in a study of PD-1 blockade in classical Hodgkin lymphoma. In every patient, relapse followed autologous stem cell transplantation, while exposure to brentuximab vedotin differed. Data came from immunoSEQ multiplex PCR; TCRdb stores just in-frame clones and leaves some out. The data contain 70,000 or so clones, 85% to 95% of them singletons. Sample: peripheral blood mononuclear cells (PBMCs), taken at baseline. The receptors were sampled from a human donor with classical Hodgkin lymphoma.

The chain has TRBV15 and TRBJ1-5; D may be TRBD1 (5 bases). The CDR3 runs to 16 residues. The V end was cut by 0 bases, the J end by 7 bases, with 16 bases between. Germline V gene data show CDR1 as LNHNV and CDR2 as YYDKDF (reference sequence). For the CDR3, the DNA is TGTGCCACCAGCAGAGACGGCGTGTGGGAGGGGCAGCCCCAGCATTTT. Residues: CATSRDGVWEGQPQHF.

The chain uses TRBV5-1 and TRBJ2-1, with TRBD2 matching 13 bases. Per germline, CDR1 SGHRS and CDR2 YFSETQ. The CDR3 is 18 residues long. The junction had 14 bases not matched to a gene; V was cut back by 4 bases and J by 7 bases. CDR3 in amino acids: CASSPLTDRTSGRNEQFF. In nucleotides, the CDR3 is TGCGCCAGCAGCCCTCTTACGGATAGGACTAGCGGGAGAAATGAGCAGTTCTTC.

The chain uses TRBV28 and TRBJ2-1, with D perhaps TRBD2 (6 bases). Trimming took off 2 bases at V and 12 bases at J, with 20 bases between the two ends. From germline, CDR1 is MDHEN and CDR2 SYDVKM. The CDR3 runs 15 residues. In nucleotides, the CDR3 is TGTGCCAGCAGTTTACTTCCCCTTCGTCAGGAGGGGCAGTTCTTC. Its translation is CASSLLPLRQEGQFF. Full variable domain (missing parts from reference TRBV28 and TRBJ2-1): DVKVTQSSRYLVKRTGEKVFLECVQDMDHENMFWYRQDPGLGLRLIYFSYDVKMKEKGDIPEGYSVSREKKERFSLILESASTNQTSMYLCASSLLPLRQEGQFFGPGTRLTVL.

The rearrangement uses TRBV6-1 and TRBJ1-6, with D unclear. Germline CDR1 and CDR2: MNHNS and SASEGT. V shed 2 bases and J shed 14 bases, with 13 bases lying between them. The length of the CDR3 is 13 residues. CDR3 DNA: TGTGCCAGCAGTGAAACCTCAGTTCCGGCCCTCCACTTT. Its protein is CASSETSVPALHF.

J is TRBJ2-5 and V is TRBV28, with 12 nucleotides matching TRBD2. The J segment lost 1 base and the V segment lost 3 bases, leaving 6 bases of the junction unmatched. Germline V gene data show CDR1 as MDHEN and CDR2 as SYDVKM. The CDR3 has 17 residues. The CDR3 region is CASSLWTSGTSQETQYF. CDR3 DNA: TGTGCCAGCAGTTTGTGGACTAGCGGGACGAGCCAAGAGACCCAGTACTTC.

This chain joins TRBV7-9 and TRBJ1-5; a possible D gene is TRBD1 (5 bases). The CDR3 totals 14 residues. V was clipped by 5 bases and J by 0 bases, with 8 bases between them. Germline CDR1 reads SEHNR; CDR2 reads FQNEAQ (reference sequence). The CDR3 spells CASSPGTSNQPQHF. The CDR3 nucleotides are TGTGCCAGCAGCCCGGGGACTAGCAATCAGCCCCAGCATTTT. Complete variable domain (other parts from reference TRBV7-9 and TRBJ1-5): DTGVSQNPRHKITKRGQNVTFRCDPISEHNRLYWYRQTLGQGPEFLTYFQNEAQLEKSRLLSDRFSAERPKGSFSTLEIQRTEQGDSAMYLCASSPGTSNQPQHFGDGTRLSIL.

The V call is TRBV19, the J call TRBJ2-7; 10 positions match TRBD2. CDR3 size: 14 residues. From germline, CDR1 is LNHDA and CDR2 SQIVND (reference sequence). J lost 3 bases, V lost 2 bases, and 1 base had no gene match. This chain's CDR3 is CASSILAGDYEQYF. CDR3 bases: TGTGCCAGTAGTATACTAGCGGGGGACTACGAGCAGTACTTC.

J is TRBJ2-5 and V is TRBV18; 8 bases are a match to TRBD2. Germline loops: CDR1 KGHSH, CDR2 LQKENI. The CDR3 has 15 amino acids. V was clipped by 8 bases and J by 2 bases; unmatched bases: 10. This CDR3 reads CASLRFGGGQETQYF. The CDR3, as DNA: TGTGCCAGCCTGCGATTCGGGGGGGGTCAAGAGACCCAGTACTTC.

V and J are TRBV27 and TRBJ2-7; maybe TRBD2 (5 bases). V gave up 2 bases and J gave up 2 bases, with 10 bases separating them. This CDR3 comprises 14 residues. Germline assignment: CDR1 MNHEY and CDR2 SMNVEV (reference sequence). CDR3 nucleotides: TGTGCCAGCAGTTTACAGGACTCAGCCTACGAGCAGTACTTC. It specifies CASSLQDSAYEQYF.

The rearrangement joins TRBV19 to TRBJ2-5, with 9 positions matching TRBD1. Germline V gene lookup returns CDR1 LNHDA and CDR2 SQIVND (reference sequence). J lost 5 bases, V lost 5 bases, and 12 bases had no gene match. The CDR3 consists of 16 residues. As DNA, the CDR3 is TGTGCCAGTAGTCCCACTTGGACAGGGGTGATGGAGACCCAGTACTTC. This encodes CASSPTWTGVMETQYF. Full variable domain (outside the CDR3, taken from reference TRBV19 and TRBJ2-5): DGGITQSPKYLFRKEGQNVTLSCEQNLNHDAMYWYRQDPGQGLRLIYYSQIVNDFQKGDIAEGYSVSREKKESFPLTVTSAQKNPTAFYLCASSPTWTGVMETQYFGPGTRLLVL.

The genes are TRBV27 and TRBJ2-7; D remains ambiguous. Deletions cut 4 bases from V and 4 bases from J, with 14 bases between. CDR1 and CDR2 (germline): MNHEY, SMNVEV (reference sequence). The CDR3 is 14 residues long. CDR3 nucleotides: TGTGCCAGCAGTTGGGCGCGCCAAGGGTACGAGCAGTACTTC. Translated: CASSWARQGYEQYF.

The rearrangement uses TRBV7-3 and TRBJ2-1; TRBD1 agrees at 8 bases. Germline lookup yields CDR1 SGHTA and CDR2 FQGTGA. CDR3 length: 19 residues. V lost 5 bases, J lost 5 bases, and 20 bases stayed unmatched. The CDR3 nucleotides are TGTGCCAGCAGCGCCGTCCCGGGACAGGATCACACTACCCACAATGAGCAGTTCTTC. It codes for CASSAVPGQDHTTHNEQFF. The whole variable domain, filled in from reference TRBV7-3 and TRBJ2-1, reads GAGVSQTPSNKVTEKGKYVELRCDPISGHTALYWYRQSLGQGPEFLIYFQGTGAADDSGLPNDRFFAVRPEGSVSTLKIQRTERGDSAVYLCASSAVPGQDHTTHNEQFFGPGTRLTVL.

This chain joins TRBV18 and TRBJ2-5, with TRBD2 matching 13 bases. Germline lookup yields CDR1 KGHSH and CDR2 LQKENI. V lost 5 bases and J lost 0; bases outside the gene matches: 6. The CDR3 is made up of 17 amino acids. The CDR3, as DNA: TGTGCCAGCTCATCCCGGACTAGCGGGGGTTACCAAGAGACCCAGTACTTC. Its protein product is CASSSRTSGGYQETQYF. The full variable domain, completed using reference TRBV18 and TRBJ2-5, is NAGVMQNPRHLVRRRGQEARLRCSPMKGHSHVYWYRQLPEEGLKFMVYLQKENIIDESGMPKERFSAEFPKEGPSILRIQQVVRGDSAAYFCASSSRTSGGYQETQYFGPGTRLLVL.

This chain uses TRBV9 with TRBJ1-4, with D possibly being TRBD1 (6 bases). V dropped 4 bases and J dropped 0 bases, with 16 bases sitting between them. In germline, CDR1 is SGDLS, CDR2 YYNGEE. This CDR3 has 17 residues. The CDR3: CASSRRGRGATNEKLFF. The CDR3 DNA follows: TGTGCCAGCAGCCGTAGGGGCAGGGGAGCAACTAATGAAAAACTGTTTTTT.

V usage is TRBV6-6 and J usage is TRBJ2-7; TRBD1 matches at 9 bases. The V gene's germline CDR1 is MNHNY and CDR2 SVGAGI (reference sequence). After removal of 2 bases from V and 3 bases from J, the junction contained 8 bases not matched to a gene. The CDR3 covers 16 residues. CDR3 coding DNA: TGTGCCAGCAGTTACCCCCTGACAGGGGGAAGCTACGAGCAGTACTTC. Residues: CASSYPLTGGSYEQYF.

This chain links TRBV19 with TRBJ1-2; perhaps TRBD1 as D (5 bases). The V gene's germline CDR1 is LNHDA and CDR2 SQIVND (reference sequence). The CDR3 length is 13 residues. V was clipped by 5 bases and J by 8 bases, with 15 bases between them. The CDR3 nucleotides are TGTGCCAGTAGTTTAAGCAGGGACGGGGGCTACACCTTC. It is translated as CASSLSRDGGYTF.

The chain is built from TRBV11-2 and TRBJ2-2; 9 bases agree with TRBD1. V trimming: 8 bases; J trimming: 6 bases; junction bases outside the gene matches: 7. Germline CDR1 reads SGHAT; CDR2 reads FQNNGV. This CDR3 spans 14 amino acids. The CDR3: CASWGQGKAGELFF. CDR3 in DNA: TGTGCCAGCTGGGGACAGGGAAAGGCCGGGGAGCTGTTTTTT.

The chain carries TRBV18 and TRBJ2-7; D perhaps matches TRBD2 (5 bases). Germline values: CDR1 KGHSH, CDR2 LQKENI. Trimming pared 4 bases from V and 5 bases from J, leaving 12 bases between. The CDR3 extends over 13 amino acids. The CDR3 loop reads CASSLGPRDEQYF. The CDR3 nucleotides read TGTGCCAGCTCACTTGGACCGAGGGACGAGCAGTACTTC.

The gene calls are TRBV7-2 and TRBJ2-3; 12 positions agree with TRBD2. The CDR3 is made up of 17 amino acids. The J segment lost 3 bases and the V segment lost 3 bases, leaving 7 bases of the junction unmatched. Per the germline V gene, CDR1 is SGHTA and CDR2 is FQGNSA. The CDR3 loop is CASSLGLAGGMTDTQYF. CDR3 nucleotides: TGTGCCAGCAGCTTGGGACTAGCGGGTGGGATGACAGATACGCAGTATTTT.

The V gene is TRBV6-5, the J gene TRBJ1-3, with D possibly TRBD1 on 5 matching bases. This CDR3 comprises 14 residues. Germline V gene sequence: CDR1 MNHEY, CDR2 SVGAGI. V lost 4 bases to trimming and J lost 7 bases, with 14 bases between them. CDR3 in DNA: TGTGCCAGCAGTTCTCTCGCAGGGCTGAACACCATATATTTT. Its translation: CASSSLAGLNTIYF.

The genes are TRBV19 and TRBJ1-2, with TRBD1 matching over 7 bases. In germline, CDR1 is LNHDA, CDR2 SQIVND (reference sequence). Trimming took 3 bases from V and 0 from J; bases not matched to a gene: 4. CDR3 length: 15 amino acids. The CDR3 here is CASSISGTANYGYTF. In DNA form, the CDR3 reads TGTGCCAGTAGTATTTCCGGGACAGCTAACTATGGCTACACCTTC.

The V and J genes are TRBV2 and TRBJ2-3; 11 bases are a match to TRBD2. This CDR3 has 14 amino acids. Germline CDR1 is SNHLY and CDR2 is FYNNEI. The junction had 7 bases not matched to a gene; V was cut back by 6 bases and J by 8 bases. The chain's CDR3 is CASRGLAVGGTQYF. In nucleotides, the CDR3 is TGTGCCAGCAGGGGACTAGCGGTGGGAGGTACGCAGTATTTT. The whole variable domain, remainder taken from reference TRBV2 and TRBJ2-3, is EPEVTQTPSHQVTQMGQEVILRCVPISNHLYFYWYRQILGQKVEFLVSFYNNEISEKSEIFDDQFSVERPDGSNFTLKIRSTKLEDSAMYFCASRGLAVGGTQYFGPGTRLTVL.

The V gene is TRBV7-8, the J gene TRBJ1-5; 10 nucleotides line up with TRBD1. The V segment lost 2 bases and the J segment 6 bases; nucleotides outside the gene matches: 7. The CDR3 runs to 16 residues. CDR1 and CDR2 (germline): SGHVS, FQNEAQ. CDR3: CASSLSTGGVSQPQHF. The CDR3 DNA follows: TGTGCCAGCAGCTTATCGACAGGGGGCGTGAGTCAGCCCCAGCATTTT. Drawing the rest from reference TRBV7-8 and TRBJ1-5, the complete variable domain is GAGVSQSPRYKVAKRGQDVALRCDPISGHVSLFWYQQALGQGPEFLTYFQNEAQLDKSGLPSDRFFAERPEGSVSTLKIQRTQQEDSAVYLCASSLSTGGVSQPQHFGDGTRLSIL.

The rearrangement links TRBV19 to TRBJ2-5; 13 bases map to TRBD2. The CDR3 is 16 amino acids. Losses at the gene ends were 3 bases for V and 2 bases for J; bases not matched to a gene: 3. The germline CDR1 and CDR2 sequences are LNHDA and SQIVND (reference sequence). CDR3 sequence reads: CASSILLAGGQETQYF. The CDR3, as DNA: TGTGCCAGTAGTATTCTACTAGCGGGGGGGCAAGAGACCCAGTACTTC. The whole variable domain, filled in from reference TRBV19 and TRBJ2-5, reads DGGITQSPKYLFRKEGQNVTLSCEQNLNHDAMYWYRQDPGQGLRLIYYSQIVNDFQKGDIAEGYSVSREKKESFPLTVTSAQKNPTAFYLCASSILLAGGQETQYFGPGTRLLVL.

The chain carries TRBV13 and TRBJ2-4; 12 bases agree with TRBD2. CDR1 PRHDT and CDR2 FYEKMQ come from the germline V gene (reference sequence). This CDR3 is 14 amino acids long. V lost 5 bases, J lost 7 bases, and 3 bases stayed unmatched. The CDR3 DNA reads TGTGCCAGCAGCCGACTAGCGGGAGTGAACATTCAGTACTTC. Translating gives CASSRLAGVNIQYF.

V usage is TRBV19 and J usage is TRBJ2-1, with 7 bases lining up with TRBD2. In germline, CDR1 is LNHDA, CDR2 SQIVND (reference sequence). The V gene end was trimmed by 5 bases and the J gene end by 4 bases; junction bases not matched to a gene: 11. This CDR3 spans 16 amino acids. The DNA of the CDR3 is TGTGCCAGTAGTCGCGGGAGCGGACATCTATACAATGAGCAGTTCTTC. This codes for CASSRGSGHLYNEQFF.

CDR3 in amino acids: CASSLGGVEQFF. The DNA for the CDR3 is TGCGCCAGCAGCTTGGGTGGGGTAGAGCAGTTCTTC. V usage is TRBV5-1 and J usage is TRBJ2-1; unclear D gene. CDR1 SGHRS and CDR2 YFSETQ come from the germline V gene. Trimming left V 0 bases short and J 10 bases short, with 8 bases between. The CDR3 length is 12 residues.